A single sample gave rise to the 19 T cell receptor beta chains below, sequenced in a study of CD8 T cells in Susac syndrome. The RNA, about 0.45 to 1 ug, was put through reverse transcription using random hexamers. TCRdb re-derived calls from the immunoSEQ multiplex PCR reads in MiXCR, one entry per CDR3 protein. Of approximately 180,000 distinct CDR3 sequences detected, nearly 97% appear once; the ten largest clones hold roughly 0.095%. The sequencing sample was made of CD4+ T cells from PBMCs. All receptors come from a human donor with multiple sclerosis.

The chain employs TRBV6-6 and TRBJ2-7; 7 bases are shared with TRBD2. This CDR3 has 15 amino acids. The V gene end was trimmed by 0 bases and the J gene end by 0 bases; junction bases not matched to a gene: 2. Germline values: CDR1 MNHNY, CDR2 SVGAGI (reference sequence). The CDR3 protein is CASSYSTSDSYEQYF. The CDR3 DNA follows: TGTGCCAGCAGTTACTCTACTAGCGACTCCTACGAGCAGTACTTC.

V is TRBV3-1 and J is TRBJ1-6; D is uncertain. The CDR3 is 17 amino acids. Germline V gene sequence: CDR1 LGHDT, CDR2 YNNKEL (reference sequence). Trimming left V 0 bases short and J 6 bases short, with 15 bases between. In nucleotides, the CDR3 is TGTGCCAGCAGCCAAGATGGCGGAGGCGCTTTTAATTCACCCCTCCACTTT. It specifies CASSQDGGGAFNSPLHF.

The chain employs TRBV10-3 and TRBJ2-7; 7 bases align to TRBD1. Trimming removed 0 bases from V and 5 bases from J; junction bases left unmatched: 4. In germline, CDR1 is ENHRY, CDR2 SYGVKD. CDR3 length equals 14 residues. The CDR3 nucleotides read TGTGCCATCAGTGAGTCAGGGGGCCCCAACGAGCAGTACTTC. Translating it yields CAISESGGPNEQYF.

The chain combines TRBV2 with TRBJ1-1, with D possibly being TRBD1 (5 bases). V was shortened by 0 bases and J by 5 bases, with 10 bases between the two germline ends. This CDR3 has 14 residues. Per the germline V gene, CDR1 is SNHLY and CDR2 is FYNNEI. The CDR3 here is CASSEALQGTEAFF. The CDR3 nucleotides are TGTGCCAGCAGTGAAGCGCTTCAGGGTACTGAAGCTTTCTTT.

For the CDR3, the DNA is TGTGCCAGCAGTCCCTTTAGGACAACGAACACTGAAGCTTTCTTT. Its translation is CASSPFRTTNTEAFF. The V gene is TRBV6-2 or TRBV6-3, the J gene TRBJ1-1; a weak D match, TRBD1 (5 bases). This CDR3 comprises 15 residues. The germline V gene has CDR1 MNHEY and CDR2 SVGEGT. V gave up 5 bases and J gave up 1 base, with 14 bases separating them.

The chain uses TRBV9 and TRBJ1-2, with D unclear. Germline V gene sequence: CDR1 SGDLS, CDR2 YYNGEE. V gave up 4 bases and J gave up 8 bases, with 12 bases separating them. The CDR3 extends over 12 amino acids. CDR3 amino acids: CASSPPRAGYTF. The CDR3 bases are TGTGCCAGCAGCCCTCCCCGGGCCGGCTACACCTTC.

The gene calls are TRBV3-1 and TRBJ2-7; tentatively, D is TRBD1 or TRBD2 (5 bases each). The CDR3 consists of 14 residues. In germline, CDR1 is LGHDT, CDR2 YNNKEL (reference sequence). V was trimmed by 4 bases and J by 7 bases, leaving 17 bases between them. The CDR3 nucleotides read TGTGCCAGCAGCCTCTCAGGGAGTTTGGGGGAGCAGTACTTC. Amino acids: CASSLSGSLGEQYF.

This chain connects TRBV5-1 to TRBJ2-7, with D perhaps matching TRBD1 (5 bases). In germline, CDR1 is SGHRS, CDR2 YFSETQ. The V end was cut by 0 bases, the J end by 6 bases, with 13 bases between. This CDR3 has 14 amino acids. CDR3 sequence: CASSLDRSSTEQYF. The CDR3 DNA sequence: TGCGCCAGCAGCTTGGACAGGTCTTCGACCGAGCAGTACTTC.

The chain joins TRBV20-1 to TRBJ2-2; no clear D gene. The CDR3 sequence is 13 residues long. Germline CDR1 reads DFQATT; CDR2 reads SNEGSKA (reference sequence). The DNA of the CDR3 is TGCAGCGGAGTAGGACGCAACACCGGGGAGCTGTTTTTT. Protein sequence: CSGVGRNTGELFF.

The J gene is TRBJ2-7, the V gene TRBV5-1, with 11 positions matching TRBD1. The CDR3 has 14 residues. Looked up from germline, CDR1 is SGHRS and CDR2 is YFSETQ. Unmatched junction bases numbered 2, after V lost 0 bases and J lost 6 bases. CDR3: CASSLAGTGGEQYF. The CDR3 DNA reads as TGCGCCAGCAGCTTGGCCGGGACAGGGGGCGAGCAGTACTTC.

The chain uses TRBV18 and TRBJ2-7; D possibly corresponds to TRBD1 (5 bases). Trimming took off 2 bases at V and 1 base at J, with 12 bases between the two ends. This CDR3 has 15 residues. CDR1 is KGHSH, CDR2 LQKENI, per germline. In nucleotides, the CDR3 is TGTGCCAGCTCACCAGGGGCGGCAGGATCCTACGAGCAGTACTTC. Amino acid sequence: CASSPGAAGSYEQYF.

This clonotype was picked up one time. The J gene is TRBJ2-7, the V gene TRBV15; TRBD2 matches 7 bases. V was pared by 8 bases and J by 6 bases, with 7 bases of the junction left unmatched. CDR1 LNHNV and CDR2 YYDKDF come from the germline V gene (reference sequence). This CDR3 spans 12 amino acids. CDR3 sequence reads: CATGLAATEQYF. CDR3 DNA: TGTGCCACCGGGCTAGCGGCGACCGAGCAGTACTTC.

The chain joins TRBV20-1 to TRBJ2-5; D might be TRBD1 or TRBD2, each matching 5 bases. The CDR3 contains 12 residues. V shed 5 bases and J shed 5 bases, with 12 bases lying between them. Germline lookup yields CDR1 DFQATT and CDR2 SNEGSKA (reference sequence). The CDR3 DNA is TGCAGTGCTGCCAAGGGGACGGAGACCCAGTACTTC. This codes for CSAAKGTETQYF.

The rearrangement joins TRBV9 to TRBJ2-3, with unresolved D. Germline V lookup: CDR1 SGDLS, CDR2 YYNGEE. This CDR3 spans 13 amino acids. V lost 0 bases to trimming and J lost 2 bases, with 4 bases between them. CDR3: CASSVAATDTQYF. The CDR3 DNA reads as TGTGCCAGCAGCGTAGCAGCCACAGATACGCAGTATTTT. Using reference TRBV9 and TRBJ2-3 for the parts outside the CDR3, the full variable domain is DSGVTQTPKHLITATGQRVTLRCSPRSGDLSVYWYQQSLDQGLQFLIQYYNGEERAKGNILERFSAQQFPDLHSELNLSSLELGDSALYFCASSVAATDTQYFGPGTRLTVL.

The chain employs TRBV5-4 and TRBJ2-7; D gene ambiguous. Germline CDR1 and CDR2: SGHNT and YYREEE (reference sequence). The CDR3 sequence is 14 residues long. The germline V and J ends were trimmed by 4 bases and 5 bases, with 16 bases remaining between them. CDR3 coding DNA: TGTGCCAGCAGCAAAAAAGTCTCCCCCCACGAGCAGTACTTC. This encodes CASSKKVSPHEQYF.

This chain uses TRBV5-1 with TRBJ1-5; D gene ambiguous. From germline, CDR1 is SGHRS and CDR2 YFSETQ. This CDR3 comprises 14 residues. Deletions cut 2 bases from V and 2 bases from J, with 8 bases between. CDR3 nucleotides: TGCGCCAGCAGCTTCGGTGATGGCAATCAGCCCCAGCATTTT. This gives the protein CASSFGDGNQPQHF.

This sequence joins TRBV29-1 and TRBJ2-1; a possible D gene is TRBD2 (6 bases). Between the trimmed V and J ends, which lost 3 bases and 4 bases, there was a span of 13 bases. CDR1 SQVTM and CDR2 ANQGSEA come from the germline V gene. The CDR3 sequence is 14 residues long. The CDR3 here is CSVDAAGLYNEQFF. CDR3 sequence (DNA): TGCAGCGTTGACGCAGCGGGCTTATACAATGAGCAGTTCTTC.

This sequence joins TRBV9 and TRBJ2-7; D perhaps matches TRBD1 (5 bases). There are 14 residues in the CDR3. V gave up 0 bases and J gave up 7 bases, with 14 bases separating them. Germline CDR1 is SGDLS and CDR2 is YYNGEE. The CDR3 region has the DNA TGTGCCAGCAGCGTAGGCAGGGTTCCTTCGGAGCAGTACTTC. It encodes CASSVGRVPSEQYF.

This chain links TRBV27 with TRBJ1-1; no definite D call. CDR1 is MNHEY, CDR2 SMNVEV, per germline (reference sequence). The CDR3 is 13 residues long. V dropped 4 bases and J dropped 10 bases, with 16 bases sitting between them. CDR3 in amino acids: CASSSSRVVGAFF. CDR3 sequence (DNA): TGTGCCAGCAGTTCATCCCGCGTTGTTGGAGCTTTCTTT.